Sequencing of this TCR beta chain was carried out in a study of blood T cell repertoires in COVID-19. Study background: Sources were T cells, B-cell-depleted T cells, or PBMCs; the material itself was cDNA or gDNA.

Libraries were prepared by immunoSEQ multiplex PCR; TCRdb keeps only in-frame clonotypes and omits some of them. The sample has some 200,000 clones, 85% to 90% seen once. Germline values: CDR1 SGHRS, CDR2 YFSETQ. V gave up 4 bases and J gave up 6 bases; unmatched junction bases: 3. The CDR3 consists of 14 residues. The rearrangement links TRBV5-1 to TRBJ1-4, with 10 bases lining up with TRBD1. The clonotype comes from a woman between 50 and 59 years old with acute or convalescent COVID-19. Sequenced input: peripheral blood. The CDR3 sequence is CASSRGTGDEKLFF. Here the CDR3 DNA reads TGCGCCAGCAGCCGAGGGACAGGGGATGAAAAACTGTTTTTT. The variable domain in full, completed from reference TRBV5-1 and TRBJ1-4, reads KAGVTQTPRYLIKTRGQQVTLSCSPISGHRSVSWYQQTPGQGLQFLFEYFSETQRNKGNFPGRFSGRQFSNSRSEMNVSTLELGDSALYLCASSRGTGDEKLFFGSGTQLSVL.